The next 10 T cell receptor beta chains were all read from a single sample in a study of cytomegalovirus exposure and HLA in healthy donors. 60 Vbeta and 13 Jbeta primers were used in PCR. Some clones are missing from TCRdb's copy, which holds only in-frame ones; the method was immunoSEQ multiplex PCR. The sample shows about 52,000 clones, approximately 72% of them seen only once. What was sequenced was PBMCs. The receptors were sampled from a woman aged 45-59 years in good health and CMV-seronegative.

This clone was counted once. The rearrangement joins TRBV2 to TRBJ2-7, with 11 bases matching TRBD2. CDR1 is SNHLY, CDR2 FYNNEI, per germline. Trimming removed 2 bases from V and 4 bases from J; junction bases left unmatched: 4. The CDR3 sequence is 15 residues long. The CDR3 protein is CASSERSSGRYEQYF. Written as DNA, the CDR3 is TGTGCCAGCAGTGAAAGGTCTAGCGGGAGGTACGAGCAGTACTTC.

The rearrangement links TRBV6-1 to TRBJ2-3; no reliable D call. V lost 1 base to trimming and J lost 4 bases, with 12 bases between them. CDR3 length: 15 amino acids. The V gene's germline CDR1 is MNHNS and CDR2 SASEGT. CDR3 residues: CASSEGQREADTQYF. CDR3 sequence (DNA): TGTGCCAGCAGTGAAGGCCAGCGAGAGGCAGATACGCAGTATTTT.

J is TRBJ1-4 and V is TRBV2; a weak D match, TRBD1 (6 bases). The CDR3 has 16 residues. Germline assignment: CDR1 SNHLY and CDR2 FYNNEI. Trimming took off 4 bases at V and 2 bases at J, with 14 bases between the two ends. The CDR3 DNA reads as TGTGCCAGCAGTGGGGGGGGCAGGTCTACTAATGAAAAACTGTTTTTT. Translated, it gives CASSGGGRSTNEKLFF.

The V call is TRBV6-1, the J call TRBJ2-6; possibly TRBD1 for D (5 bases). Trimming shortened V by 10 bases and J by 4 bases, and 14 bases separated the two germline ends. This CDR3 is built from 14 residues. The germline gives CDR1 MNHNS, CDR2 SASEGT. CDR3 protein: CATWAGPGANVLTF. CDR3 coding DNA: TGTGCCACCTGGGCAGGGCCCGGGGCCAACGTCCTGACTTTC.

The count of this clone is one. The chain is built from TRBV10-1 and TRBJ2-7, with a tentative D call TRBD1 (6 bases). Germline lookup yields CDR1 WNHNN and CDR2 SYGVQD (reference sequence). The CDR3 is made up of 16 amino acids. V dropped 6 bases and J dropped 6 bases, with 24 bases sitting between them. In DNA form, the CDR3 reads TGCGCCAGCAGCCCCAGACAGGACTCCTTCTCGTGCGAGCAGTACTTC. It specifies CASSPRQDSFSCEQYF.

The chain combines TRBV12-5 with TRBJ2-5; perhaps TRBD2 as D (6 bases). Looked up from germline, CDR1 is LGHNT and CDR2 is FRNRAP. V was clipped by 8 bases and J by 1 base, with 8 bases between them. The CDR3 sequence is 12 residues long. As DNA, the CDR3 is TGTGCTAGTATGGGACTCCAAGAGACCCAGTACTTC. As protein: CASMGLQETQYF.

The genes are TRBV10-3 and TRBJ2-1; D remains unclear. Germline CDR1 ENHRY, CDR2 SYGVKD. Trimming shortened V by 9 bases and J by 5 bases, and 11 bases separated the two germline ends. CDR3 size: 12 residues. The CDR3 coding sequence is TGTGCCATATCCCGTACGGACAATGAGCAGTTCTTC. Protein product: CAISRTDNEQFF.

J is TRBJ2-7 and V is TRBV7-9; a weak D match, TRBD2 (7 bases). V lost 5 bases and J 4 bases, leaving 18 bases between the germline ends. Germline CDR1 is SEHNR and CDR2 is FQNEAQ (reference sequence). The CDR3 contains 15 residues. CDR3 DNA: TGTGCCAGCAGCCCCATCGGGGGGCAACCATACGAGCAGTACTTC. This translates into CASSPIGGQPYEQYF.

The chain couples TRBV2 to TRBJ2-5; maybe TRBD2 (5 bases). V was cut by 1 base and J by 5 bases, with 26 bases left in between. The CDR3 totals 19 residues. Germline lookup yields CDR1 SNHLY and CDR2 FYNNEI. CDR3 residues: CASSEGSSLVWRVGETQYF. The CDR3 bases are TGTGCCAGCAGTGAAGGAAGTTCTCTTGTATGGCGGGTAGGGGAGACCCAGTACTTC.

V usage is TRBV6-1 and J usage is TRBJ2-1, with 8 positions matching TRBD2. In germline, CDR1 is MNHNS, CDR2 SASEGT. The CDR3 contains 15 residues. V was clipped by 7 bases and J by 10 bases; unmatched bases: 15. As DNA, the CDR3 is TGTGCCAGCACCGAGTGGGGACTAGGGGAGGGAGAGCAGTTCTTC. It specifies CASTEWGLGEGEQFF.